This TCR beta chain emerged from a study of cytomegalovirus exposure and HLA in healthy donors. Study-wide points: TCR beta chains associated with HLA were, in a later analysis, more clonally expanded than equally common others.

With 60 Vbeta and 13 Jbeta primers, the PCR was carried out. The protocol was immunoSEQ multiplex PCR, while the TCRdb copy is restricted to in-frame clones and leaves out a portion. This sample has more than 150,000 clones, with 75% to 90% found just once. With regard to this clone: Antigen: not known. An end of the junction differs from the germline gene, which may be a read error.

This CDR3 has 18 amino acids. CDR1 and CDR2 from the germline V gene are MGHRA and YSYEKL. The chain couples TRBV4-1 to TRBJ2-6; TRBD2 matches 8 bases. Sequencing was done on a sample of PBMCs. The sequence came from a woman younger than 30 in good health and CMV-seronegative. As DNA, the CDR3 is TGCGCCAGCAGCCACGTCAACGGGGGGGCTTTCGGGGCCAACGGCCTGACTTTC. Translated: CASSHVNGGAFGANGLTF.